These T cell receptor beta chains were read from a single sample in a study of T cell responses to AZD1222 COVID-19 vaccine. The protocol was immunoSEQ multiplex PCR, while the TCRdb copy is restricted to in-frame clones and leaves out a portion. The sample consists of 57,000 or so clones, about 74% of them appearing once. Sample: peripheral blood, taken on day 0 of AZD1222 vaccination. All receptors come from an adult in good health. CDR3s include the opening cysteine and the closing phenylalanine or tryptophan. The D gene is left open where the match is weak. Some rows mark clone size as missing; the rest say once, few, many or name a class of expanded clone.

v_call	clone_size	j_call	cdr3_length	d_call	cdr3_nt	cdr3_aa
TRBV12-3/TRBV12-4	NA	TRBJ1-3	10	NA	TGTGCCAGCACTGGAAACACCATATATTTT	CASTGNTIYF
TRBV7-2	NA	TRBJ1-5	14	NA	TGTGCCAGCAGCTTAGCTCTGCCCAATCAGCCCCAGCATTTT	CASSLALPNQPQHF
TRBV28	NA	TRBJ2-7	13	TRBD1	TGTGCCAGCAGTATAACAGGGGGCAACGAGCAGTACTTC	CASSITGGNEQYF
TRBV7-3	NA	TRBJ1-6	13	NA	TGTGCCAGCAGCTTTAGACCCGACGAACCCCTCCACTTT	CASSFRPDEPLHF
TRBV29-1	NA	TRBJ1-1	8	NA	TGCAGCGTCGAGGGCGCTTTCTTT	CSVEGAFF
TRBV5-5	NA	TRBJ2-2	15	TRBD1	TGTGCCAGCAGTTCCGGGACAGCGAACACCGGGGAGCTGTTTTTT	CASSSGTANTGELFF
TRBV19	NA	TRBJ2-2	15	NA	TGTGCCAGTAGTAGGGGAACAGGGAGCGCCGGGGAGCTGTTTTTT	CASSRGTGSAGELFF
TRBV5-7	once	TRBJ1-4	18	NA	TGTGCCAGCAGGTTTCTGGATCAGGGGCACCTTCTTAATGAAAAACTGTTTTTT	CASRFLDQGHLLNEKLFF
TRBV2	NA	TRBJ2-7	14	NA	TGTGCCAGCAGTGGTCAGGGGGTAGCGGGCGAGCAGTACTTC	CASSGQGVAGEQYF
TRBV5-1	NA	TRBJ2-2	17	TRBD1	TGCGCCAGCAGCTTGGCCGTGGACAGGGGCCGGACCGGGGAGCTGTTTTTT	CASSLAVDRGRTGELFF
TRBV24-1	NA	TRBJ2-1	12	NA	TGTGCCACCTCCTCGACTCTCAATGAGCAGTTCTTC	CATSSTLNEQFF
TRBV2	NA	TRBJ1-1	17	TRBD1	TGTGCCAGCAGTGGGAACAGGGGGCAGACGATGAACACTGAAGCTTTCTTT	CASSGNRGQTMNTEAFF
TRBV5-6	NA	TRBJ1-4	14	TRBD1	TGTGCCAGCAGCTCGACAGGGATTAATGAAAAACTGTTTTTT	CASSSTGINEKLFF
TRBV30	few	TRBJ2-5	14	NA	TGTGCCTGGAGCGCCCAGGGGTACCAAGAGACCCAGTACTTC	CAWSAQGYQETQYF
TRBV7-9	few	TRBJ1-1	14	NA	TGTGCCAGCAGCTTGAGGGCGGAAGACACTGAAGCTTTCTTT	CASSLRAEDTEAFF
TRBV6-5	NA	TRBJ1-4	15	NA	TGTGCCAGCAGTTACTCCCCAGCCGCGGGTGAAAAACTGTTTTTT	CASSYSPAAGEKLFF
TRBV7-9	NA	TRBJ2-7	16	TRBD2	TGTGCCAGCAGTTCCTTTCTAGCGGGGACCCCCTACGAGCAGTACTTC	CASSSFLAGTPYEQYF
TRBV7-9	NA	TRBJ1-4	16	NA	TGTGCCAGCAGCGGCCTCGGGGCAGGGGTGAGGGAAAAACTGTTTTTT	CASSGLGAGVREKLFF
TRBV11-1	NA	TRBJ2-7	15	NA	TGTGCCAGCAGCTCCGGGTCAGGGAGGATCTACGAGCAGTACTTC	CASSSGSGRIYEQYF
TRBV28	NA	TRBJ1-2	14	TRBD1	TGTGCCAGCAGTTTCCCTGGGACAGGGGGTGGCTACACCTTC	CASSFPGTGGGYTF
TRBV5-4	NA	TRBJ1-2	15	NA	TGTGCCATTTCGTCGATCCCTAGGGCCATTGGAGGCTACACCTTC	CAISSIPRAIGGYTF
TRBV10-3	few	TRBJ1-2	15	NA	TGTGCCATCAGCGGGGGAGGGGGTCGTAACTATGGCTACACCTTC	CAISGGGGRNYGYTF
TRBV30	NA	TRBJ1-4	14	NA	TGTGCCTGGGCCCATGGGCTCGGCGCTGAAAAACTGTTTTTT	CAWAHGLGAEKLFF
TRBV19	NA	TRBJ1-6	15	NA	TGTGCCAGTTCTGGGGGAATAACCTATAATTCACCCCTCCACTTT	CASSGGITYNSPLHF
TRBV3-1/TRBV3-2	NA	TRBJ2-3	19	NA	TGTGCCAGCAGCCCTTTCCCCCATCGCCGGGTCCCTCGGCGTGATACGCAGTATTTT	CASSPFPHRRVPRRDTQYF
TRBV7-8	NA	TRBJ1-1	15	NA	TGTGCCAGCACCTGGGGCAGGGGCATGAACACTGAAGCTTTCTTT	CASTWGRGMNTEAFF
TRBV6-5	few	TRBJ1-1	15	TRBD1	TGTGCCAGCAGGGGGACAGGGGGCGTCGACACTGAAGCTTTCTTT	CASRGTGGVDTEAFF
TRBV12-5	NA	TRBJ1-5	15	TRBD1	TGTGCTAGTGGTCGAGGACAGGGTGACAATCAGCCCCAGCATTTT	CASGRGQGDNQPQHF
TRBV27	NA	TRBJ2-1	16	NA	TGTGCCAGCAGTTTATCGGCAGGGGACGTGTTCAATGAGCAGTTCTTC	CASSLSAGDVFNEQFF
TRBV12-3/TRBV12-4	once	TRBJ1-2	13	NA	TGTGCCAGCAGTTTCGGTGCTAACTATGGCTACACCTTC	CASSFGANYGYTF
TRBV7-8	NA	TRBJ1-6	14	NA	TGTGCCAGCAGCTGGCCGGGTATGAATTCACCCCTCCACTTT	CASSWPGMNSPLHF
TRBV9	NA	TRBJ1-2	15	NA	TGTGCCAGCAGCGTCCCAACCAGAGGTGACTATGGCTACACCTTC	CASSVPTRGDYGYTF
TRBV10-3	few	TRBJ1-1	12	NA	TGTGCCATCAGGGGGAGGAGGGCTGAAGCTTTCTTT	CAIRGRRAEAFF
TRBV24-1	once	TRBJ2-7	15	TRBD1	TGTGCCACCAGTGAATCGACAGGGGTTCTCAACGAGCAGTACTTC	CATSESTGVLNEQYF
TRBV2	NA	TRBJ1-5	12	NA	TGTGCCAGCAGGGTCGGGGGTCTGCCCCAGCATTTT	CASRVGGLPQHF
TRBV11-3	NA	TRBJ1-3	16	NA	TGTGCCAGCAGCTTTGGCGGAGCGAACTCTGGAAACACCATATATTTT	CASSFGGANSGNTIYF
TRBV5-1	once	TRBJ2-7	15	TRBD1	TGCGCCAGCAGGACCGGGACAGAGAGCTCCTACGAGCAGTACTTC	CASRTGTESSYEQYF
TRBV7-2	NA	TRBJ1-4	14	TRBD1	TGTGCCAGCAGCCAGGGACAGCGTAATGAAAAACTGTTTTTT	CASSQGQRNEKLFF
TRBV6-6	NA	TRBJ1-3	14	NA	TGTGCCAGCACCACGCTTAAAGGAGGAAACACCATATATTTT	CASTTLKGGNTIYF
TRBV16	NA	TRBJ1-1	14	NA	TGTGCCAGCAGCCCATCCGGGAGGCACTTTGAAGCTTTCTTT	CASSPSGRHFEAFF
TRBV20-1	NA	TRBJ2-7	11	TRBD1	TGCAGTGCATACGACAGGGGCGAGCAGTACTTC	CSAYDRGEQYF
TRBV10-3	NA	TRBJ2-7	13	TRBD1	TGTGCCATCAGTGAACAGGGGGCACACGAGCAGTACTTC	CAISEQGAHEQYF
TRBV24-1	NA	TRBJ1-1	16	NA	TGTGCCACCAGTGCCGCGGCCGGGGGTGGGAACACTGAAGCTTTCTTT	CATSAAAGGGNTEAFF
TRBV7-9	few	TRBJ2-5	11	NA	TGTGCCAGCAGCTTTCTAGAGACCCAGTACTTC	CASSFLETQYF
TRBV6-2/TRBV6-3	NA	TRBJ2-2	17	TRBD2	TGTGCCAGCAGTTACATACCGACTAGCGGGGGTACCGGGGAGCTGTTTTTT	CASSYIPTSGGTGELFF
TRBV15	NA	TRBJ1-2	13	NA	TGTGCCACCAGCCTGCCGGGGGCAAATGGCTACACCTTC	CATSLPGANGYTF
TRBV6-2/TRBV6-3	NA	TRBJ1-5	13	NA	TGTGCCAGCAGCCGCGTCAGGAATCAGCCCCAGCATTTT	CASSRVRNQPQHF